This T cell receptor beta chain was sequenced in a study of OX40 agonist ivuxolimab in advanced cancers. As for the study more broadly: Ivuxolimab was an agonistic, fully human IgG2 monoclonal antibody directed against OX40 (CD134), a costimulatory receptor. Intravenous ivuxolimab was administered to patients every 2 weeks at six dose levels: 0.01, 0.1, 0.3, 1.5, 3 and 10 mg/kg. Among the roughly 52 dose-escalation patients, approximately 20 had hepatocellular carcinoma, roughly 15 melanoma, 9 renal cell carcinoma and 9 head and neck cancer. In the dose-escalation cohort, around four fifths of patients were male, and the mean age was 60 years with a range of roughly 20 to 80. Prior anti-PD-1, anti-PD-L1 or anti-CTLA-4 therapy was permitted, and checkpoint inhibitors had been received by less than 45% of dose-escalation patients. Partial responses occurred in three dose-escalation patients, of whom one had hepatocellular carcinoma and two had cutaneous melanoma. The purpose of peripheral TCRbeta sequencing was to test whether ivuxolimab changed TCR sequence diversity and led to clonal T-cell expansion. The paper describes the monotherapy dose-escalation part (N = 52 patients) of the phase I trial of ivuxolimab. What the authors observed across the whole study: Clonal expansion of both CD4+ and CD8+ blood T cells was observed from baseline to week 6 at doses 0.1 to 3.0 mg/kg. Partial responders in the 0.1-3.0 mg/kg groups had among the lowest normalized peripheral clonal expansion, especially among CD8+ T cells. The antigen specificity of the peripheral T cells that underwent clonal expansion was not determined. Low levels of normalized T-cell clonal expansion were also shown by some nonresponding patients. On average, CD8+ T cells showed more expanded clones than CD4+ T cells after ivuxolimab.

The CDR3 holds 15 amino acids from the cysteine to the phenylalanine. Only the CDR3 DNA is retained, 45 bases long and in frame from the first base. V is reduced by 0 bases and J by 0 bases, leaving a spacing of 7 bases between them. The germline V gene (reference sequence) gives CDR1 as LNHNV and CDR2 as YYDKDF. Patients with autoimmune disease history or receiving systemic immunosuppression were excluded from the trial. Peripheral blood for TCR sequencing was collected from all dose cohorts at baseline, on cycle 4 day 1, and on cycle 7 day 1. The samples were taken from a phase I, first-in-human, multicenter, open-label dose-escalation trial of ivuxolimab. The trial enrolled adults with locally advanced or metastatic head and neck squamous cell, hepatocellular, melanoma or renal cell carcinoma. Before TCR sequencing, CD4+ and CD8+ T cells were separately sorted from peripheral blood. Regarding this clone: What this receptor recognizes is not known. It has no much larger one-base neighbor in the sample; base qualities were not kept.

To sequence the TCRbeta CDR3 region, genomic DNA was isolated from the sorted cells. The immunoSEQ Assay was used to sequence the TCRbeta CDR3 regions. As stored in TCRdb, this immuneACCESS dataset retains in-frame rearrangements with V and J assigned. A fraction of the clones does not appear; measured against another copy, unresolved V genes explain less than half of the discrepancy, and the remainder lacks a known reason. The sample data list just under 35,000 clones, and around 93% of these were observed just once. The ten largest clonotypes hold roughly 34% of the sample. The chain is encoded by TRBV15 joined to TRBJ2-3; the D gene cannot be named for sure. This sample comprised CD4+ or CD8+ T cells sorted from blood, obtained in a trial of the OX40 agonist ivuxolimab. The clonotype was recovered from an adult with an advanced solid tumor such as melanoma, head and neck, liver or kidney cancer. The CDR3: CATSRERGSTDTQYF. The DNA sequence follows: TGTGCCACCAGCAGAGAACGTGGTAGCACAGATACGCAGTATTTT.